These T cell receptor beta chains were read from a single sample in a study of PD-L1 blockade in urothelial cancer. Using immunoSEQ multiplex PCR, the repertoire was profiled, and TCRdb retains in-frame clones only, with some absent. The table has about 120,000 clones, 86% seen once. The sample in question was PBMCs, obtained around atezolizumab (anti-PD-L1) treatment. Source of these receptors: a man aged 45-60 years with urothelial cancer. Both conserved end residues are part of each CDR3. D genes are given only for firm matches. Clone size is given for some rows only: seen once, a few or many times, or a class if the clone is expanded.

>TRBJ1-2|TRBV13|14|NA|TRBD1
TGTGCCAGCAGCTGGAGACAGGGATCTGCTGGCTACACCTTC
CASSWRQGSAGYTF
>TRBJ2-7|TRBV6-6|11|NA|NA
TGTGCCAGCAGCAACAGCTACGAGCAGTACTTC
CASSNSYEQYF
>TRBJ2-7|TRBV5-1|15|NA|NA
TGCGCCAGCAGCTTGGCCGGTCAGGGCCTCTACGAGCAGTACTTC
CASSLAGQGLYEQYF
>TRBJ2-2|TRBV7-2|18|few|TRBD2
TGTGCCAGCAGCTCTTCCCTTCTAGCGGGAGAGTCCCACGGGGAGCTGTTTTTT
CASSSSLLAGESHGELFF
>TRBJ1-2|TRBV30|16|once|NA
TGTGCCTGGAGTTCTCCCCATAAGACAGAACGCTATGGCTACACCTTC
CAWSSPHKTERYGYTF
>TRBJ1-6|TRBV7-2|16|NA|NA
TGTGCCAGCAGCTTTGGTCTGGGCCGAAGGATTGCACCCCTCCACTTT
CASSFGLGRRIAPLHF
>TRBJ2-6|TRBV10-3|13|NA|NA
TGTGCCATCTCGCGATCCGGGGCCAACGTCCTGACTTTC
CAISRSGANVLTF
>TRBJ2-3|TRBV4-2|15|NA|TRBD2
TGTGCCAGCAGCCGACAGAGGGGAGGGACAGATACGCAGTATTTT
CASSRQRGGTDTQYF
>TRBJ2-7|TRBV5-4|15|NA|TRBD1
TGTGCCAGCAGCTTACAGACAGGGGGAGGCTACGAGCAGTACTTC
CASSLQTGGGYEQYF
>TRBJ2-3|TRBV5-1|15|NA|NA
TGCGCCAGCAGCTCAATGGGACTCGCGACAGATACGCAGTATTTT
CASSSMGLATDTQYF
>TRBJ2-3|TRBV15|16|NA|NA
TGTGCCACCAGCGCGGAAGGGGGACATAGCACAGATACGCAGTATTTT
CATSAEGGHSTDTQYF
>TRBJ1-1|TRBV19|14|NA|TRBD1
TGTGCCAGTAGTATACAGGGGGCTAGGACTGAAGCTTTCTTT
CASSIQGARTEAFF
>TRBJ2-7|TRBV7-8|16|NA|NA
TGTGCCAGCAGCTTAGCGCAAAAACAGAGCTCCTACGAGCAGTACTTC
CASSLAQKQSSYEQYF
>TRBJ2-4|TRBV19|15|NA|TRBD1
TGTGCCAGTAGTGCCCCGGGACAGGCTCTCAACATTCAGTACTTC
CASSAPGQALNIQYF
>TRBJ2-1|TRBV30|12|NA|NA
TGTGCCTGGAGTTATAGCTACAATGAGCAGTTCTTC
CAWSYSYNEQFF
>TRBJ2-7|TRBV19|12|NA|TRBD1
TGTGCCAGTGGACAGGGAACCTACGAGCAGTACTTC
CASGQGTYEQYF
>TRBJ2-1|TRBV6-5|14|NA|TRBD2
TGTGCCAGCAGGCGAGGGACTAGCCTCAATGAGCAGTTCTTC
CASRRGTSLNEQFF